This entry lists 26 T cell receptor beta chains sequenced from one sample in a study of neurological immune-mediated disorders. TCRdb reprocessed the 5' RACE reads via MiXCR and lists one record per CDR3 protein. The sample consists of about 99,000 distinct CDR3 sequences, 9.5% to 14% of them appearing once. Stated time point: longitudinal time-point 3. The source material was PBMCs. All receptors derive from a female donor with HTLV-1-associated myelopathy (HAM/TSP).

Ten or more counts support this clonotype. The genes are TRBV7-7 and TRBJ2-2; D possibly corresponds to TRBD2 (5 bases). The germline CDR1 and CDR2 sequences are SSHAT and FNYEAQ (reference sequence). V shed 6 bases and J shed 4 bases, with 9 bases lying between them. CDR3 length equals 13 residues. CDR3 loop: CASSSGFTGELFF. In nucleotides, the CDR3 is TGTGCCAGCAGTTCGGGGTTCACCGGGGAGCTGTTTTTT.

This clonotype was recorded many times. V gene TRBV20-1 combines with J gene TRBJ2-3, with 7 bases identical to TRBD2. The CDR3 covers 13 residues. Germline loops: CDR1 DFQATT, CDR2 SNEGSKA (reference sequence). V was pared by 5 bases and J by 1 base, with 3 bases of the junction left unmatched. As DNA, the CDR3 is TGCAGTGCTCCAAGCGGGGGCACAGATACGCAGTATTTT. Its protein is CSAPSGGTDTQYF.

This clonotype has only a few counts. V is TRBV29-1 and J is TRBJ1-5; D gene ambiguous. The germline V gene has CDR1 SQVTM and CDR2 ANQGSEA. The CDR3 extends over 14 amino acids. The V gene lost 4 bases and the J gene lost 0 bases, with 10 bases spanning the gap. The CDR3 bases are TGCAGCGTTGTTCTCTTTTATAGCAATCAGCCCCAGCATTTT. Its translation: CSVVLFYSNQPQHF.

This clonotype was found many times. V gene TRBV12-3 or TRBV12-4 combines with J gene TRBJ2-7; D is undetermined. Trimming left V 6 bases short and J 2 bases short, with 14 bases between. This CDR3 region has 14 residues. This CDR3 reads CASSLSGPTYEQYF. In DNA form, the CDR3 reads TGTGCCAGCAGCCTCTCCGGGCCAACCTACGAGCAGTACTTC.

A word on this clonotype: This may be a read error, as it is one base from a much larger clone. This sequence joins TRBV28 and TRBJ2-1, with 12 bases identical to TRBD2. V lost 10 bases and J lost 6; bases outside the gene matches: 4. The CDR3 is made up of 13 amino acids. Germline V CDR1 and CDR2: MDHEN, SYDVKM. CDR3 loop: CAITSGGLNEQFF. The CDR3 DNA follows: TGTGCCATCACTAGCGGGGGGCTCAATGAGCAGTTCTTC. Full variable domain (remainder filled in from reference TRBV28 and TRBJ2-1): DVKVTQSSRYLVKRTGEKVFLECVQDMDHENMFWYRQDPGLGLRLIYFSYDVKMKEKGDIPEGYSVSREKKERFSLILESASTNQTSMYLCAITSGGLNEQFFGPGTRLTVL.

This clonotype was seen many times. The rearrangement joins TRBV5-1 to TRBJ2-1; D tentatively fits TRBD1 or TRBD2 (5 bases each). With 2 bases removed from V and 6 bases from J, the gap between germline ends came to 12 bases. This CDR3 comprises 14 residues. The germline gives CDR1 SGHRS, CDR2 YFSETQ. CDR3 coding DNA: TGCGCCAGCAGCTTAGCCGGGACCCCCAATGAGCAGTTCTTC. Translating gives CASSLAGTPNEQFF.

The sample holds many counts of this clonotype. The V gene is TRBV2, the J gene TRBJ1-1; D is perhaps TRBD1 (5 bases). V was pared by 5 bases and J by 1 base, with 8 bases between. The germline gives CDR1 SNHLY, CDR2 FYNNEI. There are 13 residues in the CDR3. CDR3 sequence: CASSYDRNTEAFF. CDR3 coding DNA: TGTGCCAGCAGTTACGACAGGAACACTGAAGCTTTCTTT.

The table lists this clonotype with many counts. This chain connects TRBV7-8 to TRBJ2-1; 9 nucleotides agree with TRBD2. The CDR3 has 16 amino acids. Germline values: CDR1 SGHVS, CDR2 FQNEAQ. The junction had 5 bases not matched to a gene; V was cut back by 1 base and J by 4 bases. The CDR3 loop reads CASSLGGGGGYNEQFF. Here the CDR3 DNA reads TGTGCCAGCAGCTTAGGCGGCGGGGGGGGATACAATGAGCAGTTCTTC.

There are many counts of this clonotype. The chain has TRBV4-1 and TRBJ2-3; unclear D gene. V lost 6 bases, J lost 1 base, and 11 bases lay in between. This CDR3 comprises 14 residues. Germline CDR1 MGHRA, CDR2 YSYEKL. The CDR3 DNA reads as TGCGCCAGCAGGTCACCAACCCGCACAGATACGCAGTATTTT. Translation: CASRSPTRTDTQYF.

Only a few counts were recorded for this clonotype. The J gene is TRBJ2-7, the V gene TRBV6-1; D may be TRBD2 (5 bases). This CDR3 is built from 15 residues. Trimming took off 5 bases at V and 5 bases at J, with 19 bases between the two ends. Germline V gene sequence: CDR1 MNHNS, CDR2 SASEGT. DNA for the CDR3: TGTGCCAGCAGTAGGGAAGGGAGTATTCGGAACGAGCAGTACTTC. Its translation is CASSREGSIRNEQYF.

The table lists this clonotype with a few counts. Being one base from a much bigger clone, this may be a read error. The chain links TRBV5-5 to TRBJ2-7, with 13 bases fitting TRBD2. Per the germline V gene, CDR1 is SGHKS and CDR2 is YYEKEE (reference sequence). The V segment lost 3 bases and the J segment 3 bases; nucleotides outside the gene matches: 0. The CDR3 is 14 residues long. This chain's CDR3 is CASSWTSGGYEQYF. The CDR3 bases are TGTGCCAGCAGCTGGACTAGCGGGGGCTACGAGCAGTACTTC.

A few counts support this clonotype. The CDR3: CASSSLWGNTGELFF. The CDR3 DNA is TGTGCCAGCAGTAGCCTCTGGGGTAACACCGGGGAGCTGTTTTTT. J is TRBJ2-2 and V is TRBV27, with D hard to call. V was cut by 5 bases and J by 2 bases, with 12 bases left in between. From germline, CDR1 is MNHEY and CDR2 SMNVEV (reference sequence). The CDR3 runs 15 residues.

This clonotype was observed at least ten times. V gene TRBV2 combines with J gene TRBJ1-1; D call uncertain. CDR1 and CDR2 from the germline V gene are SNHLY and FYNNEI. V was trimmed by 5 bases and J by 7 bases, leaving 11 bases between them. The CDR3 has 12 residues. This CDR3 reads CASSRLKLEAFF. The CDR3 nucleotides read TGTGCCAGCAGTCGCCTTAAACTTGAAGCTTTCTTT.

Remarks on this clonotype: The germline gene is not matched at one end of the junction; a read error may be the cause. CDR3 protein: CASSRSDEQYF. The CDR3 DNA reads TGTGCCAGCAGCCGCTCCGACGAGCAGTACTTC. V is TRBV5-1 and J is TRBJ2-7; no definite D call. Germline V gives CDR1 SGHRS, CDR2 YFSETQ. The CDR3 is 11 amino acids. Full variable domain (outside the CDR3, taken from reference TRBV5-1 and TRBJ2-7): KAGVTQTPRYLIKTRGQQVTLSCSPISGHRSVSWYQQTPGQGLQFLFEYFSETQRNKGNFPGRFSGRQFSNSRSEMNVSTLELGDSALYLCASSRSDEQYFGPGTRLTVT.

To note about this clonotype: This may stem from a read error, because a much larger clone lies one nucleotide away. The J gene is TRBJ2-1, the V gene TRBV20-1; D tentatively fits TRBD1 or TRBD2 (5 bases each). Between the trimmed V and J ends, which lost 0 bases and 8 bases, there was a span of 17 bases. This CDR3 is built from 15 residues. Germline values: CDR1 DFQATT, CDR2 SNEGSKA (reference sequence). CDR3 in DNA: TGCAGTGCTAGAGATGGGAAGCGGTGGGGCGATGAGCAGTTCTTC. This sequence encodes CSARDGKRWGDEQFF.

This clonotype has a count of ten or more. The V and J genes are TRBV20-1 and TRBJ2-1; D not resolved. In germline, CDR1 is DFQATT, CDR2 SNEGSKA (reference sequence). This CDR3 has 8 residues. CDR3 region: CGLNEQFF. The CDR3, as DNA: TGCGGGTTAAATGAGCAGTTCTTC.

The table lists this clonotype with many counts. The CDR3 is CATSLAEYNEQFF. The CDR3 DNA is TGTGCCACGTCTCTAGCGGAGTACAATGAGCAGTTCTTC. V and J are TRBV5-6 and TRBJ2-1, with 7 bases aligning to TRBD2. CDR3 length: 13 residues. The germline V gene has CDR1 SGHDT and CDR2 YYEEEE. V lost 9 bases, J lost 4 bases, and 7 bases stayed unmatched.

This clonotype was counted ten times or more. The V call is TRBV29-1, the J call TRBJ2-7; no reliable D call. The CDR3 has 11 amino acids. V lost 2 bases to trimming and J lost 3 bases, with 5 bases between them. Germline V gives CDR1 SQVTM, CDR2 ANQGSEA. The CDR3 protein is CSVESGYEQYF. The CDR3 DNA follows: TGCAGCGTTGAATCCGGCTACGAGCAGTACTTC.

This clonotype was seen ten or more times. The genes are TRBV4-1 and TRBJ1-1; D gene unclear. Germline assignment: CDR1 MGHRA and CDR2 YSYEKL. Trimming removed 0 bases from V and 4 bases from J, with 12 bases in between. The CDR3 sequence is 15 residues long. The DNA for the CDR3 is TGCGCCAGCAGCCAAGATCCCACCCGTCGCACTGAAGCTTTCTTT. Translated: CASSQDPTRRTEAFF.

The chain links TRBV5-1 to TRBJ1-2; D may be TRBD1 (6 bases). The CDR3 runs 15 residues. Germline V gives CDR1 SGHRS, CDR2 YFSETQ. V was pared by 0 bases and J by 3 bases, with 12 bases between. Here the CDR3 DNA reads TGCGCCAGCAGCTTGGAGTCAGGGGCTTACTATGGCTACACCTTC. Amino acid sequence: CASSLESGAYYGYTF.

This clonotype was seen once. The chain links TRBV9 to TRBJ2-1; 9 nucleotides align to TRBD2. The CDR3 has 18 amino acids. The J segment lost 3 bases and the V segment lost 3 bases, leaving 13 bases of the junction unmatched. Germline V gene lookup returns CDR1 SGDLS and CDR2 YYNGEE. CDR3 amino acids: CASSGYTRVAGVYNEQFF. CDR3 in DNA: TGTGCCAGCAGCGGCTATACAAGAGTAGCGGGGGTCTACAATGAGCAGTTCTTC.

This chain uses TRBV10-3 with TRBJ1-1, with D hard to call. The CDR3 consists of 13 residues. V gave up 4 bases and J gave up 5 bases, with 11 bases separating them. Germline CDR1 is ENHRY and CDR2 is SYGVKD. The CDR3 sequence: CAISAEGWTEAFF. The CDR3 coding sequence is TGTGCCATCAGTGCCGAAGGCTGGACTGAAGCTTTCTTT.

Ten or more counts support this clonotype. The V call is TRBV18, the J call TRBJ1-1; D remains unclear. CDR3 length equals 13 residues. Trimming left V 6 bases short and J 3 bases short, with 11 bases between. Germline V lookup: CDR1 KGHSH, CDR2 LQKENI. The CDR3 DNA reads TGTGCCAGCTCCGCTTCGAGGGACACTGAAGCTTTCTTT. Encoded protein: CASSASRDTEAFF.

This clonotype has only one observation. This sequence may be a read error, since a much larger clone differs from it by one base. The chain is built from TRBV20-1 and TRBJ2-4; no clear D gene. The germline CDR1 and CDR2 sequences are DFQATT and SNEGSKA (reference sequence). The CDR3 consists of 14 residues. The V and J ends lost 5 bases and 2 bases respectively, with 13 bases between them. This CDR3 reads CSARLSVSKNIQYF. The CDR3, as DNA: TGCAGTGCTCGTTTATCGGTATCCAAAAACATTCAGTACTTC.

The genes are TRBV29-1 and TRBJ2-2; 10 nucleotides match TRBD1. The trim removed 7 bases at V and 3 bases at J, leaving 11 bases unmatched. The CDR3 spans 16 residues. Germline loops: CDR1 SQVTM, CDR2 ANQGSEA. CDR3 amino acids: CSETGTGDGHTGELFF. CDR3 bases: TGCAGCGAAACCGGGACAGGGGATGGGCACACCGGGGAGCTGTTTTTT.

This clonotype was seen ten or more times. This sequence joins TRBV24-1 and TRBJ2-1; D is uncertain. V was trimmed by 5 bases and J by 9 bases, leaving 10 bases between them. Germline assignment: CDR1 KGHDR and CDR2 SFDVKD. CDR3 length equals 12 residues. The CDR3 sequence: CATSAAWGEQFF. Written as DNA, the CDR3 is TGTGCCACCAGTGCCGCCTGGGGTGAGCAGTTCTTC.